This passage covers 24 T cell receptor beta chains from one sample sequenced in a study of blood T cell repertoires in COVID-19. The repertoire was sequenced with immunoSEQ multiplex PCR; TCRdb's copy has only in-frame clones and lacks some. The table shows fewer than 45,000 clones, with about 81% occurring only once. Sequencing used peripheral blood. Receptors originate from a man aged 35-49 years with active or convalescent COVID-19.

The V gene is TRBV3-1 (or the pseudogene TRBV3-2), the J gene TRBJ1-4; D possibly corresponds to TRBD1 (5 bases). Germline-derived CDR1 and CDR2 are LGHDT and YNNKEL (reference sequence). Between the trimmed V and J ends, which lost 3 bases and 9 bases, there was a span of 11 bases. This CDR3 spans 13 amino acids. The CDR3 DNA is TGTGCCAGCAGCCAGGACAACCAGCAAAAACTGTTTTTT. It is translated as CASSQDNQQKLFF.

In its sample, this clone was seen once. The CDR3 spells CAWRQGRTEAFF. CDR3 nucleotides: TGTGCCTGGAGACAGGGACGGACTGAAGCTTTCTTT. The rearrangement joins TRBV30 to TRBJ1-1, with D perhaps matching TRBD1 (6 bases). The CDR3 contains 12 residues. V lost 3 bases to trimming and J lost 5 bases, with 10 bases between them. The germline V gene encodes CDR1 GTSNPN and CDR2 SVGIG (reference sequence).

V gene TRBV4-3 combines with J gene TRBJ1-1; perhaps TRBD1 as D (5 bases). Germline loops: CDR1 LGHNA, CDR2 YSLEER. Trimming stripped 0 bases from V and 5 bases from J, with 13 bases between. The CDR3 consists of 15 residues. The CDR3 sequence: CASSQEGGVGTEAFF. The CDR3 nucleotides are TGCGCCAGCAGCCAAGAAGGAGGGGTCGGGACTGAAGCTTTCTTT.

This sequence joins TRBV7-9 and TRBJ2-3; 7 positions agree with TRBD2. V dropped 3 bases and J dropped 3; count of bases not matched to a gene: 12. Per the germline V gene, CDR1 is SEHNR and CDR2 is FQNEAQ (reference sequence). This CDR3 region has 17 residues. The CDR3 spells CASSLWGAGPSTDTQYF. As DNA, the CDR3 is TGTGCCAGCAGCTTGTGGGGAGCGGGGCCCTCGACAGATACGCAGTATTTT.

This chain connects TRBV2 to TRBJ2-7; 11 bases fit TRBD2. In germline, CDR1 is SNHLY, CDR2 FYNNEI. The CDR3 extends over 15 amino acids. With 9 bases clipped from V and 7 bases from J, the junction kept 14 bases outside the gene matches. The CDR3 is CARSIAGGPQGEQYF. CDR3 coding DNA: TGTGCCAGATCTATAGCGGGAGGGCCTCAAGGTGAGCAGTACTTC.

The rearrangement uses TRBV12-3 or TRBV12-4 and TRBJ2-7; a possible D gene is TRBD1 (5 bases). This CDR3 has 12 residues. The V gene lost 3 bases and the J gene lost 3 bases, with 6 bases spanning the gap. As DNA, the CDR3 is TGTGCCAGCAGTTTTAGGGGCTACGAGCAGTACTTC. Residues: CASSFRGYEQYF.

CDR3 sequence: CASSLYQGLYEQYF. CDR3 coding DNA: TGTGCCAGCAGTTTATACCAGGGACTCTACGAGCAGTACTTC. The chain links TRBV27 to TRBJ2-7, with a weak D call TRBD2 (6 bases). The V gene's germline CDR1 is MNHEY and CDR2 SMNVEV (reference sequence). This CDR3 region has 14 residues. The V and J ends lost 1 base and 3 bases respectively, with 10 bases between them.

This chain joins TRBV10-3 and TRBJ2-1, with TRBD2 matching 11 bases. This CDR3 is built from 14 residues. Germline V lookup: CDR1 ENHRY, CDR2 SYGVKD. V dropped 4 bases and J dropped 4; count of bases not matched to a gene: 0. The CDR3 DNA is TGTGCCATCAGTGGGACTAGCGGGTACAATGAGCAGTTCTTC. Translating gives CAISGTSGYNEQFF.

The CDR3 sequence: CASSMGGADEKLFF. The CDR3 bases are TGTGCCAGTAGTATGGGGGGGGCAGATGAAAAACTGTTTTTT. This chain joins TRBV19 and TRBJ1-4; maybe TRBD1 (6 bases). This CDR3 comprises 14 residues. CDR1 and CDR2 (germline): LNHDA, SQIVND (reference sequence). Trimming took 3 bases from V and 6 from J, leaving 11 bases between them.

This chain connects TRBV10-1 to TRBJ1-2; TRBD1 is a possible D gene (5 bases). The V gene lost 6 bases and the J gene lost 8 bases, with 16 bases spanning the gap. The CDR3 length is 13 residues. Germline V gene data show CDR1 as WNHNN and CDR2 as SYGVQD (reference sequence). CDR3 nucleotides: TGCGCCAGCAGCGACAGCTTCCCGTACGGCTACACCTTC. Protein product: CASSDSFPYGYTF.

This clone was picked up a small number of times. The CDR3 nucleotides read TGTGCCAGCAGTGAACTAGCGGGAGGTCTAGATACGCAGTATTTT. Protein sequence: CASSELAGGLDTQYF. The chain has TRBV2 and TRBJ2-3, with 11 nucleotides matching TRBD2. The CDR3 extends over 15 amino acids. J gave up 5 bases and V 2 bases, and 3 bases lay outside the gene matches. Per germline, CDR1 SNHLY and CDR2 FYNNEI.

J is TRBJ2-1 and V is TRBV6-5; 11 nucleotides line up with TRBD2. The V and J ends lost 2 bases and 9 bases, in that order; junction bases with no gene match: 3. This CDR3 region has 14 residues. Germline V gives CDR1 MNHEY, CDR2 SVGAGI. The CDR3 loop is CASSYIAGGGEQFF. CDR3 coding DNA: TGTGCCAGCAGTTACATAGCGGGAGGGGGTGAGCAGTTCTTC.

The chain couples TRBV6-5 to TRBJ1-6, with D possibly TRBD1 on 5 matching bases. The CDR3 loop spans 14 amino acids. Trimming stripped 6 bases from V and 7 bases from J, with 13 bases between. Germline loops: CDR1 MNHEY, CDR2 SVGAGI. In nucleotides, the CDR3 is TGTGCCAGCAGCAGGGCAGGCATGAATTCACCCCTCCACTTT. Translation: CASSRAGMNSPLHF.

This clone was seen more than once but under ten times. This chain connects TRBV5-1 to TRBJ2-7; the D gene is possibly TRBD2 (5 bases). Germline assignment: CDR1 SGHRS and CDR2 YFSETQ. The ends were cut back, 5 bases at V and 0 bases at J, with 15 bases in the middle. This CDR3 is 15 amino acids long. The chain's CDR3 is CASSPIPGSSYEQYF. CDR3 in DNA: TGCGCCAGCAGTCCGATCCCGGGAAGCTCCTACGAGCAGTACTTC.

This chain links TRBV27 with TRBJ1-1; unclear D gene. CDR3 length: 15 residues. Germline CDR1 reads MNHEY; CDR2 reads SMNVEV (reference sequence). The ends were cut back, 7 bases at V and 5 bases at J, with 20 bases in the middle. CDR3 bases: TGTGCCAGCACCCTGGAGGCCCCTGGAATGACTGAAGCTTTCTTT. Protein product: CASTLEAPGMTEAFF.

The rearrangement joins TRBV4-1 to TRBJ2-6, with D maybe TRBD2 (5 bases). The CDR3 extends over 17 amino acids. CDR1 and CDR2 (germline): MGHRA, YSYEKL. Trimming took off 4 bases at V and 0 bases at J, with 13 bases between the two ends. CDR3 nucleotide sequence: TGCGCCAGCAGCCTTGGAGGACGGAACTCTGGGGCCAACGTCCTGACTTTC. Translation: CASSLGGRNSGANVLTF.

V gene TRBV28 combines with J gene TRBJ1-3; 8 bases align to TRBD1. The length of the CDR3 is 18 residues. V lost 3 bases, J lost 4 bases, and 14 bases stayed unmatched. Germline CDR1 is MDHEN and CDR2 is SYDVKM. This chain's CDR3 is CASSLEYFSGGTGNTIYF. The CDR3 nucleotides read TGTGCCAGCAGTTTGGAGTACTTTTCAGGGGGCACCGGAAACACCATATATTTT.

The chain recombines TRBV11-1 with TRBJ1-1, with no clear D. V lost 5 bases to trimming and J lost 1 base, with 11 bases between them. The CDR3 sequence is 14 residues long. The V gene's germline CDR1 is SGHAT and CDR2 FQDESV (reference sequence). The CDR3 sequence: CASSPWAENTEAFF. DNA for the CDR3: TGTGCCAGCAGCCCTTGGGCCGAGAACACTGAAGCTTTCTTT.

This clone appeared a single time. The chain has TRBV9 and TRBJ2-3; TRBD2 agrees at 7 bases. Per germline, CDR1 SGDLS and CDR2 YYNGEE. The junction had 6 bases not matched to a gene; V was cut back by 4 bases and J by 4 bases. The CDR3 covers 14 residues. For the CDR3, the DNA is TGTGCCAGCAGCCTCCGGACTAGACCAGATACGCAGTATTTT. Protein sequence: CASSLRTRPDTQYF.

The J gene is TRBJ1-1, the V gene TRBV27; D gene ambiguous. The CDR3 spans 16 residues. Germline assignment: CDR1 MNHEY and CDR2 SMNVEV (reference sequence). V lost 5 bases and J lost 0, with 16 bases in between. This CDR3 reads CASSPRTSFMNTEAFF. CDR3 coding DNA: TGTGCCAGCAGTCCACGGACTTCCTTCATGAACACTGAAGCTTTCTTT.

The V and J genes are TRBV28 and TRBJ2-1; D not certain. CDR1 is MDHEN and CDR2 is SYDVKM in the germline V gene. Deletions cut 5 bases from V and 6 bases from J, with 20 bases between. The CDR3 has 16 amino acids. The CDR3 DNA follows: TGTGCCAGCAGTCCCTCCGGGTCCCGCCCGGCCAATGAGCAGTTCTTC. It specifies CASSPSGSRPANEQFF.

This chain uses TRBV19 with TRBJ1-1; 9 bases map to TRBD1. V dropped 8 bases and J dropped 10; count of bases not matched to a gene: 17. CDR3 size: 15 residues. Germline-derived CDR1 and CDR2 are LNHDA and SQIVND (reference sequence). The CDR3 region has the DNA TGTGCCAGTTGTTCCTTGACAGGGGGTAGGTCAAGAGCTTTCTTT. This codes for CASCSLTGGRSRAFF.

The chain is built from TRBV7-9 and TRBJ1-4; D not resolved. Trimming removed 1 base from V and 7 bases from J, with 7 bases in between. CDR1 SEHNR and CDR2 FQNEAQ come from the germline V gene (reference sequence). The CDR3 spans 13 residues. The CDR3 DNA sequence: TGTGCCAGCAGCTTAGGTCCCGGTGAAAAACTGTTTTTT. Translating gives CASSLGPGEKLFF.

The CDR3 nucleotides read TGCGCCAGCAGCCATGGACTAGCGGACTACAATGAGCAGTTCTTC. It yields the protein CASSHGLADYNEQFF. The chain has TRBV4-1 and TRBJ2-1, with TRBD2 matching 10 bases. The trim removed 3 bases at V and 3 bases at J, leaving 2 bases unmatched. The CDR3 covers 15 residues. CDR1 and CDR2 from the germline V gene are MGHRA and YSYEKL.